The T cell receptor (beta chain) under discussion was sequenced for a study of blood T cell repertoires in COVID-19. Original analysis: Researchers report that nucleated cell counts were estimated from reference gene primer amplification. The table came from immunoSEQ multiplex PCR; TCRdb's copy has only in-frame clones and leaves some out. The V and J calls and clone size come from that table; D and trimming were worked out from the DNA. This table holds around 50,000 clones, about nine tenths found once. Germline trimming cut 3 bases from V and 2 bases from J; bases unmatched to any gene: 10. Germline-derived CDR1 and CDR2 are SGHRS and YFSETQ. The CDR3 consists of 16 residues.

The sample consisted of peripheral blood. J is TRBJ2-7 and V is TRBV5-1; 8 nucleotides align to TRBD2. This receptor was obtained from a man between 65 and 79 years old with acute or convalescent COVID-19. This CDR3 is CASSWTLAGGAYEQYF. DNA of the CDR3: TGCGCCAGCAGCTGGACCCTAGCGGGTGGCGCCTACGAGCAGTACTTC.